These T cell receptor beta chains were read from a single sample in a study of Ad26.COV2.S vaccination and SARS-CoV-2 variants. Sequencing was performed with immunoSEQ multiplex PCR; in TCRdb, only in-frame clones are kept and a portion is missing. The sample consists of a few hundred thousand clones, around nine tenths of them appearing once. The sequences come from peripheral blood, collected in a trial of Ad26.COV2.S vaccine versus placebo. The receptors originated from a person aged 18 to 65 who received the Ad26.COV2.S COVID-19 vaccine or a placebo. CDR3s include the opening cysteine and the closing phenylalanine or tryptophan. A D gene is named only where the DNA matches it firmly. Size values are once, few and many counts, or a class for expanded clones, and some rows have none.

>TRBJ2-5|TRBV4-1|TRBD1|few
TGCGCCAGCGGCAGGACAGGGGGAGAGACCCAGTACTTC
CASGRTGGETQYF
>TRBJ2-6|TRBV9|NA|NA
TGTGCCAGCACCCTACCTGGGGCCAACGTCCTGACTTTC
CASTLPGANVLTF
>TRBJ1-2|TRBV19|TRBD1|NA
TGTGCCAGTAGCCCAGTCCCGGACAGGTGGGACTATGGCTACACCTTC
CASSPVPDRWDYGYTF
>TRBJ1-4|TRBV4-3|NA|NA
TGCGCCAGCAGCCAAGGAACGGGACCTAATGAAAAACTGTTTTTT
CASSQGTGPNEKLFF
>TRBJ1-1|TRBV5-1|TRBD1|NA
TGCGCCAGCAGCTGGAGGGGGCAGGGCACTGAAGCTTTCTTT
CASSWRGQGTEAFF
>TRBJ2-1|TRBV11-2|TRBD2|NA
TGTGCCAGCAGTCGACGGGGGGGCTATTTGGATGAGCAGTTCTTC
CASSRRGGYLDEQFF
>TRBJ2-1|TRBV27|TRBD2|NA
TGTGCCAGCAGGCGCGGGACTAGCCCATACAATGAGCAGTTCTTC
CASRRGTSPYNEQFF
>TRBJ1-1|TRBV6-1|NA|NA
TGTGCCAGCAGTGAACGTCCTAACACTGAAGCTTTCTTT
CASSERPNTEAFF
>TRBJ2-3|TRBV5-1|TRBD2|NA
TGCGCCAGCAGCTTTCAGACTAGCGGGCGCACAGATACGCAGTATTTT
CASSFQTSGRTDTQYF
>TRBJ2-3|TRBV3-1/TRBV3-2|NA|NA
TGTGCCAGCAGCTCCCGCGGAGGGGGCTTTGATACGCAGTATTTT
CASSSRGGGFDTQYF
>TRBJ2-3|TRBV5-1|TRBD2|NA
TGCGCCAGCAGCTTTAGCGGGGACAACACAGATACGCAGTATTTT
CASSFSGDNTDTQYF
>TRBJ2-4|TRBV2|TRBD2|NA
TGTGCCAGTGGTAGCGGGGTGAAAAACATTCAGTACTTC
CASGSGVKNIQYF
>TRBJ2-2|TRBV5-4|NA|NA
TGTGCCAGCAGCCCCGGACAGCGCACCGGGGAGCTGTTTTTT
CASSPGQRTGELFF
>TRBJ1-1|TRBV4-1|NA|NA
TGCGCCAGCAGCCATGTTGCGGGGAACACTGAAGCTTTCTTT
CASSHVAGNTEAFF
>TRBJ2-5|TRBV3-1/TRBV3-2|NA|NA
TGTGCCAGCAGCCAAGAAAGGCGGACCCAGTACTTC
CASSQERRTQYF
>TRBJ1-2|TRBV5-4|NA|few
TGTGCCAGCAGCCAACAAGCTAACTATGGCTACACCTTC
CASSQQANYGYTF